Sequencing of this T cell receptor beta chain was carried out in a study of shared clonotypes between healthy human individuals. Whole-study results and caveats: Generation probabilities were higher for clonotypes shared across all four sorted-subset donors than for unshared ones. Clonotype sharing levels among donors were expected to vary with sequencing depth. Approximately 5.1% was the fraction of naive CD4 clonotypes found shared across a few donors.

CD45RO-negative, CCR7-positively selected cells formed the naive CD8 fraction, excluding terminally differentiated effector memory CD45RA+ cells. On this clone itself: The antigen is undetermined.

V was trimmed by 0 bases and J by 7 bases, leaving 16 bases between them. This CDR3 is built from 15 residues. Germline V gives CDR1 MGHRA, CDR2 YSYEKL. Clones were sequenced by immunoSEQ multiplex PCR, and TCRdb holds only the in-frame ones, with some missing. The sample holds 760,000 or so clones, about 96% seen once. The gene calls are TRBV4-1 and TRBJ2-7; D is uncertain. The receptor was isolated from a man aged 30 to 45 in good health. Sequencing was carried out using naive CD8+ T cells sorted from blood. The DNA for the CDR3 is TGCGCCAGCAGCCAAGATGCCGGTGCACCCTGGGAGCAGTACTTC. This translates into CASSQDAGAPWEQYF.